Below are 25 T cell receptor beta chains sequenced from a single sample in a study of naive and memory T cell subsets. Study outcomes and limitations: A few larger clonotypes appeared in naive repertoires, especially CD8, possibly memory cells re-expressing CD45RA.

The beta constant-region primer was an equimolar mix of two oligonucleotides covering TRBC1 and TRBC2. Nested alpha and beta constant-region primers with the SP2 primer drove four PCR rounds on ligated cDNA. TCRdb re-analysed the UMI-ligation and nested PCR reads in MiXCR, keeping a single row per CDR3 protein. Of roughly 97,000 distinct CDR3 sequences listed, roughly 14% were seen once; the top ten hold around 3%. No antigen has been assigned to these receptors. Sequencing was carried out using naive CD8+ T cells from blood. Receptors originate from a human donor in good health.

This clonotype was counted many times. The CDR3 region is CARGPFPGAGDIQYF. The CDR3 DNA sequence: TGTGCCAGAGGGCCTTTCCCAGGGGCAGGCGACATTCAGTACTTC. This chain uses TRBV6-1 with TRBJ2-4; possibly TRBD1 for D (6 bases). Deletions cut 9 bases from V and 8 bases from J, with 23 bases between. Germline CDR1 and CDR2: MNHNS and SASEGT. The CDR3 loop spans 15 amino acids.

This clonotype was seen more than once but under ten times. The rearrangement links TRBV7-8 to TRBJ2-3; no clear D. The CDR3 extends over 14 amino acids. Germline CDR1 SGHVS, CDR2 FQNEAQ. V lost 7 bases and J 3 bases, leaving 14 bases between the germline ends. The CDR3 bases are TGTGCCAGCACCGCCGGGCACCCTACAGATACGCAGTATTTT. Protein sequence: CASTAGHPTDTQYF. Drawing the rest from reference TRBV7-8 and TRBJ2-3, the complete variable domain is GAGVSQSPRYKVAKRGQDVALRCDPISGHVSLFWYQQALGQGPEFLTYFQNEAQLDKSGLPSDRFFAERPEGSVSTLKIQRTQQEDSAVYLCASTAGHPTDTQYFGPGTRLTVL.

The chain links TRBV15 to TRBJ2-1; tentative D call: TRBD1 (5 bases). The germline gives CDR1 LNHNV, CDR2 YYDKDF (reference sequence). V was clipped by 0 bases and J by 10 bases, with 19 bases between them. The CDR3 covers 16 residues. CDR3 sequence reads: CATSRDRVERGREQFF. In DNA form, the CDR3 reads TGTGCCACCAGCAGAGATCGAGTGGAAAGGGGAAGGGAGCAGTTCTTC.

This clonotype was observed many times. The chain combines TRBV7-2 with TRBJ2-3, with D uncertain. This CDR3 comprises 13 residues. The germline V and J ends were trimmed by 0 bases and 6 bases, with 7 bases remaining between them. Germline V lookup: CDR1 SGHTA, CDR2 FQGNSA. The CDR3 is CASSLAGPDTQYF. The CDR3 region has the DNA TGTGCCAGCAGCTTAGCAGGGCCGGATACGCAGTATTTT. The full variable domain, completed using reference TRBV7-2 and TRBJ2-3, is GAGVSQSPSNKVTEKGKDVELRCDPISGHTALYWYRQSLGQGLEFLIYFQGNSAPDKSGLPSDRFSAERTGGSVSTLTIQRTQQEDSAVYLCASSLAGPDTQYFGPGTRLTVL.

The chain's CDR3 is CASSMPGVAGAHHEQFF. The CDR3 nucleotides are TGTGCCAGCAGCATGCCAGGGGTAGCGGGGGCCCATCATGAGCAGTTCTTC. The chain has TRBV21-1 and TRBJ2-1; TRBD2, the table's D call, lacks a check against the DNA. TRBV21-1 is labeled a pseudogene. This CDR3 comprises 17 residues.

This clonotype was seen more than once but under ten times. This CDR3 reads CATSKEGQPQHF. For the CDR3, the DNA is TGTGCCACCAGTAAGGAGGGGCAGCCCCAGCATTTT. This chain connects TRBV7-9 to TRBJ1-5, with D possibly matching TRBD1 (5 bases). V gave up 10 bases and J gave up 7 bases, with 14 bases separating them. The CDR3 consists of 12 residues. The germline V gene encodes CDR1 SEHNR and CDR2 FQNEAQ (reference sequence).

The CDR3 loop is CASSGPEGLYLMNTEAFF. Here the CDR3 DNA reads TGTGCCAGCAGTGGCCCCGAGGGACTCTACCTCATGAACACTGAAGCTTTCTTT. The chain employs TRBV6-2 or TRBV6-3 and TRBJ1-1, with D perhaps matching TRBD1 (5 bases). Trimming cost V 5 bases and J 0 bases, with 22 bases left between them. The germline V gene encodes CDR1 MNHEY and CDR2 SVGEGT. CDR3 length: 18 residues.

A few counts support this clonotype. V is TRBV4-3 and J is TRBJ1-5; D unresolved. V was pared by 0 bases and J by 1 base, with 10 bases between. The CDR3 covers 16 residues. Germline assignment: CDR1 LGHNA and CDR2 YSLEER. The DNA of the CDR3 is TGCGCCAGCAGCCAAGATACTAGAGGGAGCAATCAGCCCCAGCATTTT. It yields the protein CASSQDTRGSNQPQHF.

This clonotype was detected only a few times. The chain links TRBV20-1 to TRBJ2-1; 9 bases are a match to TRBD1. Unmatched junction bases numbered 2, after V lost 6 bases and J lost 8 bases. Germline V gene data show CDR1 as DFQATT and CDR2 as SNEGSKA (reference sequence). The CDR3 extends over 11 amino acids. The CDR3 DNA follows: TGCAGTGCGGACAGGGGCTATGAGCAGTTCTTC. The encoded protein is CSADRGYEQFF.

The V and J genes are TRBV11-2 and TRBJ1-4, with TRBD1 matching over 8 bases. The trim removed 6 bases at V and 8 bases at J, leaving 17 bases unmatched. Per germline, CDR1 SGHAT and CDR2 FQNNGV. This CDR3 is 17 amino acids long. CDR3 sequence: CASSSIQVGQVEEKLFF. As DNA, the CDR3 is TGTGCCAGCAGTTCCATCCAGGTGGGACAGGTCGAAGAAAAACTGTTTTTT. Full variable domain (remainder filled in from reference TRBV11-2 and TRBJ1-4): EAGVAQSPRYKIIEKRQSVAFWCNPISGHATLYWYQQILGQGPKLLIQFQNNGVVDDSQLPKDRFSAERLKGVDSTLKIQPAKLEDSAVYLCASSSIQVGQVEEKLFFGSGTQLSVL.

In this sample, this clonotype turned up a few times. The chain is built from TRBV28 and TRBJ2-7, with D perhaps matching TRBD1 (5 bases). Germline V gene lookup returns CDR1 MDHEN and CDR2 SYDVKM. V lost 6 bases and J 2 bases, leaving 14 bases between the germline ends. The CDR3 runs 14 residues. CDR3: CASRRDSVAYEQYF. CDR3 DNA sequence: TGTGCCAGCAGGAGAGACAGCGTGGCCTACGAGCAGTACTTC. Supplemented by reference TRBV28 and TRBJ2-7, the full variable domain reads DVKVTQSSRYLVKRTGEKVFLECVQDMDHENMFWYRQDPGLGLRLIYFSYDVKMKEKGDIPEGYSVSREKKERFSLILESASTNQTSMYLCASRRDSVAYEQYFGPGTRLTVT.

This clonotype was found a few times. The chain is built from TRBV2 and TRBJ2-5, with D perhaps matching TRBD2 (5 bases). The length of the CDR3 is 11 residues. The V end lost 7 bases, the J end lost 12 bases, and 15 bases lay between the germline ends. Germline V gene data show CDR1 as SNHLY and CDR2 as FYNNEI. The CDR3 spells CASTGGTEEYF. For the CDR3, the DNA is TGTGCCAGCACCGGCGGTACGGAGGAGTACTTC. The variable domain in full, with the rest retrieved from reference TRBV2 and TRBJ2-5, is EPEVTQTPSHQVTQMGQEVILRCVPISNHLYFYWYRQILGQKVEFLVSFYNNEISEKSEIFDDQFSVERPDGSNFTLKIRSTKLEDSAMYFCASTGGTEEYFGPGTRLLVL.

The J gene is TRBJ2-7, the V gene TRBV28; D unclear. V lost 4 bases, J lost 2 bases, and 12 bases lay in between. The germline CDR1 and CDR2 sequences are MDHEN and SYDVKM. The CDR3 covers 14 residues. The CDR3 loop reads CASSSQEKAYEQYF. The CDR3 DNA follows: TGTGCCAGCAGTTCGCAGGAGAAAGCCTACGAGCAGTACTTC.

The chain is built from TRBV6-5 and TRBJ1-3, with a possible D match to TRBD1 (5 bases). Trimming left V 7 bases short and J 0 bases short, with 7 bases between. Germline assignment: CDR1 MNHEY and CDR2 SVGAGI. The CDR3 is 13 amino acids. The CDR3 coding sequence is TGTGCCAGCAATAGGGGCTCTGGAAACACCATATATTTT. Protein: CASNRGSGNTIYF.

This clonotype was observed a handful of times. V and J are TRBV11-2 and TRBJ2-3, with 9 positions matching TRBD2. Germline V lookup: CDR1 SGHAT, CDR2 FQNNGV. V trimming: 4 bases; J trimming: 2 bases; junction bases outside the gene matches: 10. The CDR3 has 17 amino acids. CDR3 in amino acids: CASSSRSSGALTDTQYF. The CDR3 coding sequence is TGTGCCAGCAGCTCCCGTTCTAGCGGGGCGCTCACAGATACGCAGTATTTT.

This clonotype was seen only a few times. This chain connects TRBV5-6 to TRBJ1-1, with no clear D. The germline gives CDR1 SGHDT, CDR2 YYEEEE. V was clipped by 0 bases and J by 0 bases, with 9 bases between them. There are 15 residues in the CDR3. The CDR3 DNA sequence: TGTGCCAGCAGCTTGGAGGCCCACATGAACACTGAAGCTTTCTTT. It encodes CASSLEAHMNTEAFF.

V gene TRBV4-3 combines with J gene TRBJ2-3; D unclear. V dropped 1 base and J dropped 1 base, with 12 bases sitting between them. Germline V CDR1 and CDR2: LGHNA, YSLEER. The CDR3 extends over 16 amino acids. The CDR3 DNA sequence: TGCGCCAGCAGCCAAGCGCTTACTATGGGCACAGATACGCAGTATTTT. Translation gives CASSQALTMGTDTQYF.

The chain couples TRBV27 to TRBJ1-1; no clear D gene. This CDR3 has 12 amino acids. V lost 10 bases and J lost 7, with 16 bases in between. Germline V gene lookup returns CDR1 MNHEY and CDR2 SMNVEV (reference sequence). The CDR3 coding sequence is TGTGCCATCCAGAGCGATAAGAATGAAGCTTTCTTT. It specifies CAIQSDKNEAFF.

This clonotype was counted many times. This chain's CDR3 is CAWRGRVREQFF. DNA for the CDR3: TGTGCCTGGAGGGGACGCGTAAGGGAGCAGTTCTTC. The rearrangement joins TRBV30 to TRBJ2-1, with D perhaps TRBD1 or TRBD2 (5 bases each). The CDR3 consists of 12 residues. Trimming took off 3 bases at V and 10 bases at J, with 13 bases between the two ends. Germline CDR1 reads GTSNPN; CDR2 reads SVGIG (reference sequence).

The chain combines TRBV9 with TRBJ1-3, with a possible D match to TRBD1 (6 bases). Looked up from germline, CDR1 is SGDLS and CDR2 is YYNGEE. The V end lost 4 bases, the J end lost 4 bases, and 18 bases lay between the germline ends. This CDR3 spans 16 amino acids. CDR3 sequence: CASSSPTGTLGNTIYF. CDR3 nucleotide sequence: TGTGCCAGCAGCTCCCCGACAGGCACCCTAGGAAACACCATATATTTT.

This clonotype was picked up many times. This CDR3 reads CASRTSVMNTEAFF. Written as DNA, the CDR3 is TGCGCCAGCAGGACGTCCGTAATGAACACTGAAGCTTTCTTT. This chain links TRBV4-3 with TRBJ1-1; D gene uncertain. V was cut by 6 bases and J by 0 bases, with 11 bases left in between. The germline V gene encodes CDR1 LGHNA and CDR2 YSLEER. The CDR3 is 14 residues long.

This rearrangement joins TRBV2 to TRBJ2-3; 9 bases are a match to TRBD1. Losses at the gene ends were 6 bases for V and 4 bases for J; bases not matched to a gene: 11. CDR3 length: 16 amino acids. The germline V gene has CDR1 SNHLY and CDR2 FYNNEI. The CDR3 DNA is TGTGCCAGCAGGCAGCCGGGACAGGGTTTTTCAGATACGCAGTATTTT. This translates into CASRQPGQGFSDTQYF.

The sample holds a few counts of this clonotype. The V gene is TRBV4-3, the J gene TRBJ1-2, with a possible D match to TRBD1 (5 bases). CDR3 size: 15 residues. The V end was cut by 7 bases, the J end by 2 bases, with 17 bases between. CDR1 is LGHNA and CDR2 is YSLEER in the germline V gene. CDR3 coding DNA: TGCGCCAGCATGGGGAGTCTCGGGGACAACTATGGCTACACCTTC. Translating gives CASMGSLGDNYGYTF.

This clonotype showed up many times. The chain links TRBV25-1 to TRBJ2-5; TRBD1 matches at 11 bases. Germline V lookup: CDR1 MGHDK, CDR2 SYGVNS. V lost 8 bases, J lost 5 bases, and 4 bases stayed unmatched. The CDR3 loop spans 13 amino acids. CDR3 sequence: CASGTGGEETQYF. The CDR3 DNA is TGTGCCAGCGGGACAGGGGGGGAGGAGACCCAGTACTTC.

The table lists this clonotype with many counts. The CDR3 nucleotides are TGTGCCAGCAGCCAACAGGGGGCGTTTAATGAGCAGTTCTTC. Protein product: CASSQQGAFNEQFF. The chain uses TRBV5-4 and TRBJ2-1; 9 bases align to TRBD1. The CDR3 is 14 amino acids. Germline V gene lookup returns CDR1 SGHNT and CDR2 YYREEE (reference sequence). Germline trimming cut 4 bases from V and 7 bases from J; bases unmatched to any gene: 6.